This T cell receptor beta chain was found in a study of glioma-infiltrating T cells. Study overall: About a million peripheral T cells were targeted at about 4- to 10-fold coverage. General observations from the study: Non-neoplastic patients had below-expected tissue-blood divergence, while all gliomas exceeded expectation.

About this clonotype itself: Its cognate antigen is unknown.

CDR3 length: 15 residues. Germline values: CDR1 LNHNV, CDR2 YYDKDF (reference sequence). Germline trimming cut 1 base from V and 6 bases from J; bases unmatched to any gene: 8. TCR alpha and beta CDR3 regions were amplified from RNA using iRepertoire nested multiplex PCR. Input was roughly 100-450 ng of tissue mRNA or PBMC total RNA. TCRdb reanalysed the multiplex PCR reads using MiXCR and keeps one entry per CDR3 protein. The sample has 300,000 to 450,000 distinct CDR3 sequences, roughly two fifths seen once. Sequences were obtained from glioma tissue, nonneoplastic brain tissue, or PBMCs (not recorded which). The rearrangement links TRBV15 to TRBJ2-7; 8 bases line up with TRBD2. This TCR was sampled from a human donor with low-grade glioma or glioblastoma, undergoing nonglioma brain surgery, or in good health (not recorded which). CDR3 nucleotide sequence: TGTGCCACCAGCAGAGTCCTGGGGACTAGTCGCGAGCAGTACTTC. Protein sequence: CATSRVLGTSREQYF.